The present entry profiles one T cell receptor beta chain with its context. This sample stems from a study of control samples from healthy donors and cancer patients. V was shortened by 7 bases and J by 5 bases, with 14 bases between the two germline ends. Germline V CDR1 and CDR2: SQVTM, ANQGSEA. CDR3 length: 12 amino acids. Assay used: immunoSEQ multiplex PCR; TCRdb lists only in-frame clones, some missing. This sample has roughly 120,000 clones; around 91% occur once, and the top ten carry about 1%. The V and J genes are TRBV29-1 and TRBJ1-1, with D possibly matching TRBD1 (5 bases). Sequencing was done on a sample of PBMCs. The sequence came from a woman between 50 and 59 years old with colorectal cancer. The CDR3 coding sequence is TGCAGCGGAGGCGGGGGGGGTACTGAAGCTTTCTTT. Amino acids: CSGGGGGTEAFF.